This is a list of T cell receptor beta chains from one sample in a study of blood T cell repertoires in COVID-19. Profiling relied on immunoSEQ multiplex PCR, and the TCRdb table lists in-frame clones only, not all of them. The data hold 200,000 to 250,000 clones, with approximately 80% observed a single time. Specimen: peripheral blood. All receptors come from a woman aged 50 to 60 with acute or convalescent COVID-19. Each CDR3 is given with its conserved first and last residue. A D gene is named only where the DNA matches it firmly. Clone size appears in some rows only: once, few, many, or a class for an expanded clone.

TGTGCCAGCAGTGGGCTAGCGGGAGTAGACGAGCAGTACTTC CASSGLAGVDEQYF TRBV3-1/TRBV3-2 TRBD2 TRBJ2-7 few
TGTGCCAGCAGTCCGGTTTACAATGAGCAGTTCTTC CASSPVYNEQFF TRBV6-2/TRBV6-3 - TRBJ2-1 -
TGTGCCAGCAGCGGCCGGACTAGCGGGAGAGACGATACGCAGTATTTT CASSGRTSGRDDTQYF TRBV9 TRBD2 TRBJ2-3 -
TGTGCCATCAGGTCTAGCGGGGGGGCCGGAGATACGCAGTATTTT CAIRSSGGAGDTQYF TRBV10-3 TRBD2 TRBJ2-3 -
TGCGCCAGCAGCTTGGAAGTAGCCGGGGAGCTGTTTTTT CASSLEVAGELFF TRBV5-1 - TRBJ2-2 -
TGTGCCAGCAGCTCGACAGGCTCCTACGAGCAGTACTTC CASSSTGSYEQYF TRBV5-6 - TRBJ2-7 -
TGCGCCAGCAGCTTGGAACCGCAGGGAGGAGGCGAGCAGTACTTC CASSLEPQGGGEQYF TRBV5-1 - TRBJ2-7 -
TGCAGTGCTAGTTTCCCGACAGGGGCCTATGGCTACACCTTC CSASFPTGAYGYTF TRBV20-1 TRBD1 TRBJ1-2 -
TGTGCCAGCAGCCAAGGGAGCGGGGGGGGAAAAGAGACCCAGTACTTC CASSQGSGGGKETQYF TRBV3-1/TRBV3-2 TRBD2 TRBJ2-5 -
TGTGCCAGCAGCCGAGACAGGGCCGAGGGAGCTTTCTTT CASSRDRAEGAFF TRBV7-3 TRBD1 TRBJ1-1 -
TGTGCCACCAGCAGACGAATAGCGGGAGCCTACCAAGAGACCCAGTACTTC CATSRRIAGAYQETQYF TRBV15 TRBD2 TRBJ2-5 -
TGCAGCGTTGAACTCCGGGACAGCCTTGAAAAACTGTTTTTT CSVELRDSLEKLFF TRBV29-1 TRBD1 TRBJ1-4 once
TGCGCCAGCAGCTCAGGGGCTGAGAGTGTAGGGGCTTTCTTT CASSSGAESVGAFF TRBV5-1 - TRBJ1-1 -
TGTGCCAGCAGCCACAGGGCAGGCACAGATACGCAGTATTTT CASSHRAGTDTQYF TRBV27 - TRBJ2-3 -
TGCGCCAGCAGCCAAGATCGGCCAGGGGGGAATCAGCCCCAGCATTTT CASSQDRPGGNQPQHF TRBV4-1 TRBD1 TRBJ1-5 few
TGTGCCAGCAGCCCAACTTTCCGGGACAGGGGCCACGAGCAGTACTTC CASSPTFRDRGHEQYF TRBV5-4 TRBD1 TRBJ2-7 -
TGTGCCAGCAGTTACTTAACAGGCAATGAGCAGTTCTTC CASSYLTGNEQFF TRBV6-5 - TRBJ2-1 -
TGTGCCAGCAGCATTGACAGGGCGAGGACCGGGGGGGCCCAGCATTTT CASSIDRARTGGAQHF TRBV28 TRBD1 TRBJ1-5 -
TGTGCCAGTAGCGACTACACAGATACGCAGTATTTT CASSDYTDTQYF TRBV19 - TRBJ2-3 -
TGTGCCAGCAGTCAAGGACTAGCGGGAGAATATCCATTTACGGTTGAGCAGTTCTTC CASSQGLAGEYPFTVEQFF TRBV7-2 TRBD2 TRBJ2-1 -
TGCGCCAGCAGCCAAGTCTCTGAGGGACAGCAAGAGACCCAGTACTTC CASSQVSEGQQETQYF TRBV4-1 TRBD1 TRBJ2-5 -
TGTGCCAGCAGCATCCAAAATTCACCCCTCCACTTT CASSIQNSPLHF TRBV7-9 - TRBJ1-6 -
TGTGCCAGCAGCGACAGACAGGGCGTCACCGGGGAGCTGTTTTTT CASSDRQGVTGELFF TRBV9 TRBD1 TRBJ2-2 -
TGTGCCAGCAGCTGGACTAGCGGGGGGCTGTCGAGCAATGAGCAGTTCTTC CASSWTSGGLSSNEQFF TRBV6-2/TRBV6-3 TRBD2 TRBJ2-1 -
TGTGCCAGCTCACAAACACCCACCTACGAGCAGTACTTC CASSQTPTYEQYF TRBV18 - TRBJ2-7 -
TGTGCCACTGGGGCAGGGGGTTTACAAGAGACCCAGTACTTC CATGAGGLQETQYF TRBV27 TRBD1 TRBJ2-5 -
TGTGCCAGCAGCGCTTCGGGAGATGCCTACAATGAGCAGTTCTTC CASSASGDAYNEQFF TRBV6-4 - TRBJ2-1 -
TGTGCCAGCAGCTTAGAGGGACAGGGGAGAGGCAATGAGCAGTTCTTC CASSLEGQGRGNEQFF TRBV11-2 TRBD1 TRBJ2-1 -
TGTGCCAGCAGCTTGCCCAGCGGGAGTTTGGAGACCCAGTACTTC CASSLPSGSLETQYF TRBV7-8 TRBD2 TRBJ2-5 once
TGCGCCAGCAGCTTGACAGGGTCCCACGAGCAGTACTTC CASSLTGSHEQYF TRBV5-1 - TRBJ2-7 -
TGCGCCAGCAGTGATACAGGGGGCCTCACTGAAGCTTTCTTT CASSDTGGLTEAFF TRBV10-1 TRBD1 TRBJ1-1 few
TGTGCTAGTGGTTTGACGGGACAGGAGAACTATGGCTACACCTTC CASGLTGQENYGYTF TRBV12-5 TRBD1 TRBJ1-2 -
TGTGCCAGCAGCTTGGCCAGGGAAGGAGATACGCAGTATTTT CASSLAREGDTQYF TRBV5-4 - TRBJ2-3 -
TGCAGTGCTAGTGCACTAGCGGGCGGAGAGCAGTTCTTC CSASALAGGEQFF TRBV20-1 TRBD2 TRBJ2-1 -
TGTGCCAGCAGCCGGGGGACCTCGGTCTACGAGCAGTACTTC CASSRGTSVYEQYF TRBV7-6 - TRBJ2-7 -
TGTGCCAGTAGTATGAGGGCTAGCGGGGGGAACACAGATACGCAGTATTTT CASSMRASGGNTDTQYF TRBV19 TRBD2 TRBJ2-3 -
TGTGCCAGCAGCCTAGGACTAGCGGGAGATACGCAGTATTTT CASSLGLAGDTQYF TRBV3-1/TRBV3-2 TRBD2 TRBJ2-3 -
TGTGCCAGTAGTAGGGGGCGCGACTATGGCTACACCTTC CASSRGRDYGYTF TRBV19 - TRBJ1-2 once
TGTGCCAGCAGCCCGACTAGCCCCACGGATACGCAGTATTTT CASSPTSPTDTQYF TRBV7-9 TRBD2 TRBJ2-3 -
TGTGCCAGTAGTGTATCCGGGACAGGGCTCAGAAACACCATATATTTT CASSVSGTGLRNTIYF TRBV19 TRBD1 TRBJ1-3 -
TGTGCCAGTAGTATAGGGCAGATTAGCAATCAGCCCCAGCATTTT CASSIGQISNQPQHF TRBV19 - TRBJ1-5 -
TGTGCCAGCAGCTTAGAGGGACAGCCTCTCTCACCCCTCCACTTT CASSLEGQPLSPLHF TRBV7-3 TRBD1 TRBJ1-6 once
TGCAGCGTTGGGATCCGCGGGGGTAACTATGGCTACACCTTC CSVGIRGGNYGYTF TRBV29-1 - TRBJ1-2 -
TGCGCCAGCAGCCAAGGTTTTTGGCAGGGGGTTAACTATGGCTACACCTTC CASSQGFWQGVNYGYTF TRBV4-1 TRBD1 TRBJ1-2 -
TGTGCCAGCCTTCGGCAGGGTTGGGATACGCAGTATTTT CASLRQGWDTQYF TRBV2 - TRBJ2-3 -
TGCGCCAGCAGCTTGCAAGCCCTACAGGGATACACTGAAGCTTTCTTT CASSLQALQGYTEAFF TRBV5-1 - TRBJ1-1 -
TGCGCCAGCAGCTTATCCCACTACGAGCAGTACTTC CASSLSHYEQYF TRBV5-1 - TRBJ2-7 once
TGCGCCAGCAGCCAAGTGACCCACGGGGGGGGCTCCTACAATGAGCAGTTCTTC CASSQVTHGGGSYNEQFF TRBV4-1 TRBD2 TRBJ2-1 -
TGTGCCAGCAGTGAGCAAAGGACTAGCAGCGATGAGCAGTTCTTC CASSEQRTSSDEQFF TRBV6-1 TRBD2 TRBJ2-1 -
TGTGCCAGCAGCTCGCGGGAAGACAGCTGGAACACTGAAGCTTTCTTT CASSSREDSWNTEAFF TRBV7-8 - TRBJ1-1 few
TGTGCCAGCTCACATGCGGGACAGGGAGAGTCACCCCTCCACTTT CASSHAGQGESPLHF TRBV18 TRBD1 TRBJ1-6 -
TGCAGCGTTCGAACAGGGGGCGACTATGGCTACACCTTC CSVRTGGDYGYTF TRBV29-1 TRBD1 TRBJ1-2 few
TGTGCCAGCAGCCCCCACTTCGACAATGAGCAGTTCTTC CASSPHFDNEQFF TRBV11-2 - TRBJ2-1 -
TGTGCCAGCAGCCCGACAGGGCCCGCTGAAACTTTCTTT CASSPTGPAETFF TRBV5-6 TRBD1 TRBJ1-1 -
TGTGCCAGCAGTCGACAGGGAGGAACCGGATACACTGAAGCTTTCTTT CASSRQGGTGYTEAFF TRBV28 TRBD1 TRBJ1-1 -
TGTGCCAGCAGCGGACCGGGACTTCCTAACTATGGCTACACCTTC CASSGPGLPNYGYTF TRBV7-9 - TRBJ1-2 once
TGTGCCAGCAGCTTGGGACCAGGAGGGTACGGCTACACCTTC CASSLGPGGYGYTF TRBV7-9 - TRBJ1-2 -
TGTGCTAGCAGCTTACTAGCGGGGGGCCTAGAGACCCAGTACTTC CASSLLAGGLETQYF TRBV7-7 TRBD2 TRBJ2-5 -